A single sample is the source of the 32 T cell receptor beta chains below, sequenced in a study of shared clonotypes between healthy human individuals. The data were produced by immunoSEQ multiplex PCR, yet TCRdb's version contains in-frame clones alone and is incomplete. The table lists about 2.5 million clones, about 90% of them singletons, with approximately 0.41% in the top ten. What was sequenced was naive CD4+ T cells from PBMCs. Indicated subset: CD45RA+ positively selected. Every receptor here comes from a young man in good health. Some clones in this sample may be carry-over from other donors' samples.

The V gene is TRBV7-9, the J gene TRBJ2-7, with TRBD2 as a possible D gene (6 bases). This CDR3 contains 14 residues. Germline lookup yields CDR1 SEHNR and CDR2 FQNEAQ (reference sequence). Between the trimmed V and J ends, which lost 0 bases and 4 bases, there was a span of 10 bases. CDR3 sequence: CASSLAGGRYEQYF. CDR3 in DNA: TGTGCCAGCAGCTTAGCCGGGGGACGGTACGAGCAGTACTTC. Combining the CDR3 with reference TRBV7-9 and TRBJ2-7 gives the whole variable domain DTGVSQNPRHKITKRGQNVTFRCDPISEHNRLYWYRQTLGQGPEFLTYFQNEAQLEKSRLLSDRFSAERPKGSFSTLEIQRTEQGDSAMYLCASSLAGGRYEQYFGPGTRLTVT.

The sample holds one count of this clone. The CDR3 reads CASGDEQYF. In nucleotides, the CDR3 is TGTGCCAGCGGAGACGAGCAGTACTTC. The chain carries TRBV7-9 and TRBJ2-7, with unresolved D. Germline V gene lookup returns CDR1 SEHNR and CDR2 FQNEAQ (reference sequence). The CDR3 is made up of 9 amino acids. Trimming removed 8 bases at V and 5 bases at J, with 4 bases between.

The CDR3: CASRKGAGNTGELFF. The DNA for the CDR3 is TGTGCCAGCAGGAAGGGGGCAGGGAACACCGGGGAGCTGTTTTTT. The rearrangement joins TRBV6-1 to TRBJ2-2; the match to TRBD1 covers 7 bases. This CDR3 spans 15 amino acids. Germline V gene lookup returns CDR1 MNHNS and CDR2 SASEGT. Unmatched junction bases numbered 5, after V lost 6 bases and J lost 1 base.

The chain carries TRBV18 and TRBJ1-2, with D perhaps matching TRBD1 (5 bases). The CDR3 extends over 13 amino acids. The germline V gene encodes CDR1 KGHSH and CDR2 LQKENI. V gave up 3 bases and J gave up 4 bases, with 9 bases separating them. The CDR3 sequence is CASSPSTVYGYTF. The CDR3 DNA is TGTGCCAGCTCACCTTCGACAGTCTATGGCTACACCTTC.

A remark on this clone: The same CDR3 arises from other DNA sequences in this sample as well. J is TRBJ1-6 and V is TRBV10-3; no clear D. V lost 0 bases and J lost 10, with 4 bases in between. The CDR3 is 12 residues long. CDR1 ENHRY and CDR2 SYGVKD come from the germline V gene. Here the CDR3 reads CAISESGSPLHF. DNA for the CDR3: TGTGCCATCAGTGAGTCGGGGTCACCCCTCCACTTT.

In its sample, this clone was seen once. Other DNA sequences of this sample code for an identical CDR3. The chain joins TRBV11-2 to TRBJ2-5; 9 nucleotides align to TRBD1. CDR3 length: 14 amino acids. Germline CDR1 reads SGHAT; CDR2 reads FQNNGV. Trimming cost V 2 bases and J 3 bases; bases outside gene matches: 1. The CDR3 bases are TGTGCCAGCAGCTTAAGGACAGGGGAAGAGACCCAGTACTTC. Amino acid sequence: CASSLRTGEETQYF.

This clone was counted once. The chain employs TRBV2 and TRBJ2-5, with TRBD2 matching 9 bases. The V segment lost 6 bases and the J segment 3 bases; nucleotides outside the gene matches: 5. Per the germline V gene, CDR1 is SNHLY and CDR2 is FYNNEI. The CDR3 loop spans 14 amino acids. The CDR3 spells CASSLAGLEETQYF. The CDR3 DNA is TGTGCCAGCAGCCTAGCGGGATTAGAAGAGACCCAGTACTTC.

This chain connects TRBV7-9 to TRBJ2-3; D not certain. The germline V gene encodes CDR1 SEHNR and CDR2 FQNEAQ (reference sequence). The CDR3 length is 12 residues. Between the trimmed V and J ends, which lost 7 bases and 8 bases, there was a span of 13 bases. In DNA form, the CDR3 reads TGTGCCAGCACCCCGCTCGGTGGTACGCAGTATTTT. As protein: CASTPLGGTQYF. Full variable domain (outside the CDR3, taken from reference TRBV7-9 and TRBJ2-3): DTGVSQNPRHKITKRGQNVTFRCDPISEHNRLYWYRQTLGQGPEFLTYFQNEAQLEKSRLLSDRFSAERPKGSFSTLEIQRTEQGDSAMYLCASTPLGGTQYFGPGTRLTVL.

The J gene is TRBJ1-4, the V gene TRBV5-1, with D possibly being TRBD1 (5 bases). Between the trimmed V and J ends, which lost 5 bases and 4 bases, there was a span of 12 bases. The CDR3 has 14 residues. Germline CDR1 and CDR2: SGHRS and YFSETQ. The CDR3 region is CASRTGTVNEKLFF. The CDR3 DNA follows: TGCGCCAGCAGAACCGGGACGGTTAATGAAAAACTGTTTTTT. Full variable domain (outside the CDR3, taken from reference TRBV5-1 and TRBJ1-4): KAGVTQTPRYLIKTRGQQVTLSCSPISGHRSVSWYQQTPGQGLQFLFEYFSETQRNKGNFPGRFSGRQFSNSRSEMNVSTLELGDSALYLCASRTGTVNEKLFFGSGTQLSVL.

This clone has a single count. V is TRBV28 and J is TRBJ1-1; D is ambiguous. V gave up 9 bases and J gave up 9 bases, with 17 bases separating them. The germline V gene encodes CDR1 MDHEN and CDR2 SYDVKM. This CDR3 is 12 amino acids long. CDR3 in amino acids: CASNSGGLKAFF. The CDR3 DNA is TGTGCCAGTAACAGTGGTGGGCTCAAAGCTTTCTTT.

The rearrangement joins TRBV5-1 to TRBJ2-7; 13 bases agree with TRBD2. The CDR3 covers 17 residues. Germline loops: CDR1 SGHRS, CDR2 YFSETQ. J gave up 9 bases and V 2 bases, and 14 bases lay outside the gene matches. The CDR3 protein is CASSFRVGGTSGTVQYF. Here the CDR3 DNA reads TGCGCCAGCAGCTTTCGCGTAGGCGGGACTAGCGGGACGGTGCAGTACTTC. Using reference TRBV5-1 and TRBJ2-7 for the parts outside the CDR3, the full variable domain is KAGVTQTPRYLIKTRGQQVTLSCSPISGHRSVSWYQQTPGQGLQFLFEYFSETQRNKGNFPGRFSGRQFSNSRSEMNVSTLELGDSALYLCASSFRVGGTSGTVQYFGPGTRLTVT.

In the case of this clone: Additional DNA sequences in this sample encode the identical CDR3. V and J are TRBV7-9 and TRBJ1-2; TRBD1 is a possible D gene (5 bases). V lost 3 bases, J lost 4 bases, and 12 bases lay in between. Germline V gene lookup returns CDR1 SEHNR and CDR2 FQNEAQ (reference sequence). The CDR3 is made up of 14 amino acids. CDR3 in DNA: TGTGCCAGCAGCTTGGTTCAGGGACCCTATGGCTACACCTTC. Translation: CASSLVQGPYGYTF.

The rearrangement links TRBV4-1 to TRBJ1-5, with TRBD1 matching 8 bases. V dropped 4 bases and J dropped 2; count of bases not matched to a gene: 16. The CDR3 loop spans 19 amino acids. Germline-derived CDR1 and CDR2 are MGHRA and YSYEKL. CDR3 coding DNA: TGCGCCAGCAGCCCCTTTAATACCCAAGGGACAGGAGGCAATCAGCCCCAGCATTTT. It translates to CASSPFNTQGTGGNQPQHF.

The chain uses TRBV5-4 and TRBJ1-3; D gene ambiguous. Germline V gene lookup returns CDR1 SGHNT and CDR2 YYREEE (reference sequence). This CDR3 region has 12 residues. Trimming took off 4 bases at V and 4 bases at J, with 6 bases between the two ends. This CDR3 is CASSQRGNTIYF. CDR3 DNA sequence: TGTGCCAGCAGCCAGAGGGGAAACACCATATATTTT. Full variable domain (outside the CDR3, taken from reference TRBV5-4 and TRBJ1-3): ETGVTQSPTHLIKTRGQQVTLRCSSQSGHNTVSWYQQALGQGPQFIFQYYREEENGRGNFPPRFSGLQFPNYSSELNVNALELDDSALYLCASSQRGNTIYFGEGSWLTVV.

CDR3 in DNA: TGTGCCAGCAGTCCAGACGATTATAGCAATCAGCCCCAGCATTTT. Residues: CASSPDDYSNQPQHF. The chain joins TRBV27 to TRBJ1-5, with D unclear. This CDR3 contains 15 residues. Germline values: CDR1 MNHEY, CDR2 SMNVEV (reference sequence). Trimming stripped 5 bases from V and 0 bases from J, with 11 bases between.

This chain joins TRBV7-3 and TRBJ1-2; possible D gene TRBD1, 5 bases. Trimming took off 6 bases at V and 7 bases at J, with 15 bases between the two ends. Germline V gene sequence: CDR1 SGHTA, CDR2 FQGTGA. The CDR3 sequence is 13 residues long. The CDR3 loop is CASSPGRDGGYTF. CDR3 in DNA: TGTGCCAGCAGTCCCGGCAGGGACGGTGGCTACACCTTC.

This clone was recorded a few times. CDR3 bases: TGTGCCAGCACTTCGTCCGCAGGCTATGGCTACACCTTC. It translates to CASTSSAGYGYTF. V and J are TRBV9 and TRBJ1-2; D not certain. V gave up 6 bases and J gave up 4 bases, with 13 bases separating them. The CDR3 totals 13 residues. The V gene's germline CDR1 is SGDLS and CDR2 YYNGEE.

This clone was seen once. The chain recombines TRBV7-9 with TRBJ2-2; 12 bases match TRBD2. Per the germline V gene, CDR1 is SEHNR and CDR2 is FQNEAQ (reference sequence). The CDR3 runs to 17 residues. V dropped 3 bases and J dropped 3; count of bases not matched to a gene: 5. The CDR3 DNA follows: TGTGCCAGCAGCTTGCCTAGCGGGAGGGTAGACACCGGGGAGCTGTTTTTT. This codes for CASSLPSGRVDTGELFF.

The chain employs TRBV19 and TRBJ1-5; no definite D call. V was pared by 5 bases and J by 0 bases, with 14 bases between. This CDR3 is 16 amino acids long. Germline V lookup: CDR1 LNHDA, CDR2 SQIVND (reference sequence). CDR3 coding DNA: TGTGCCAGTAGTCGTATTAGGGATTATAGCAATCAGCCCCAGCATTTT. Translation: CASSRIRDYSNQPQHF.

The rearrangement uses TRBV5-1 and TRBJ2-1; TRBD2 aligns across 11 bases. Trimming took 4 bases from V and 3 from J; bases not matched to a gene: 6. The length of the CDR3 is 16 residues. Per the germline V gene, CDR1 is SGHRS and CDR2 is YFSETQ. This CDR3 is CASSPGGTSGYNEQFF. The CDR3 DNA reads TGCGCCAGCAGCCCGGGGGGGACTAGCGGCTACAATGAGCAGTTCTTC.

V is TRBV6-1 and J is TRBJ1-5, with D maybe TRBD1 (5 bases). Germline CDR1 MNHNS, CDR2 SASEGT. Trimming took off 2 bases at V and 2 bases at J, with 10 bases between the two ends. The CDR3 is made up of 15 amino acids. CDR3 in DNA: TGTGCCAGCAGTGAAATCGGGGCTGGCAATCAGCCCCAGCATTTT. As protein: CASSEIGAGNQPQHF.

V usage is TRBV9 and J usage is TRBJ2-2, with unresolved D. The CDR3 sequence is 16 residues long. Trimming removed 0 bases at V and 0 bases at J, with 9 bases between. Looked up from germline, CDR1 is SGDLS and CDR2 is YYNGEE. CDR3 amino acids: CASSVAGHANTGELFF. CDR3 bases: TGTGCCAGCAGCGTAGCTGGCCACGCGAACACCGGGGAGCTGTTTTTT.

The chain uses TRBV6-5 and TRBJ2-5, with 10 nucleotides matching TRBD2. The CDR3 covers 16 residues. CDR1 is MNHEY, CDR2 SVGAGI, per germline. The V gene end was trimmed by 1 base and the J gene end by 5 bases; junction bases not matched to a gene: 7. Here the CDR3 reads CASSYFGTSVAETQYF. CDR3 nucleotides: TGTGCCAGCAGTTACTTTGGGACTAGCGTAGCGGAGACCCAGTACTTC.

V and J are TRBV7-2 and TRBJ1-4; D is unresolved. This CDR3 spans 16 amino acids. The germline V and J ends were trimmed by 5 bases and 0 bases, with 13 bases remaining between them. Germline CDR1 reads SGHTA; CDR2 reads FQGNSA. The CDR3 region is CASSPRGRTTNEKLFF. DNA of the CDR3: TGTGCCAGCAGCCCAAGAGGGAGAACAACTAATGAAAAACTGTTTTTT.

The chain has TRBV6-6 and TRBJ2-7; D is possibly TRBD2 (5 bases). This CDR3 contains 15 residues. V was pared by 2 bases and J by 2 bases, with 13 bases between. The germline CDR1 and CDR2 sequences are MNHNY and SVGAGI (reference sequence). For the CDR3, the DNA is TGTGCCAGCAGTTACCTCTCCGGGATCACCTACGAGCAGTACTTC. Protein product: CASSYLSGITYEQYF.

This sequence joins TRBV5-1 and TRBJ2-7; 8 bases map to TRBD2. Germline CDR1 is SGHRS and CDR2 is YFSETQ. The CDR3 runs 17 residues. Losses at the gene ends were 0 bases for V and 2 bases for J; bases not matched to a gene: 10. CDR3 nucleotides: TGCGCCAGCAGCTTGGTTGCGGGAGGCCCAAGCACCTACGAGCAGTACTTC. Translating it yields CASSLVAGGPSTYEQYF.

The CDR3: CASSVEGGASEAFF. The DNA of the CDR3 is TGTGCCAGCAGCGTAGAAGGGGGCGCGTCTGAAGCTTTCTTT. The chain couples TRBV9 to TRBJ1-1, with 7 bases that match TRBD1. J lost 6 bases, V lost 0 bases, and 5 bases had no gene match. The CDR3 is 14 residues long. The germline V gene encodes CDR1 SGDLS and CDR2 YYNGEE.

This clone is a singleton in its sample. The chain has TRBV6-4 and TRBJ2-7; D may correspond to TRBD1 or TRBD2 (5 bases each). Germline CDR1 MRHNA, CDR2 SNTAGT. The CDR3 spans 16 residues. Trimming left V 4 bases short and J 2 bases short, with 18 bases between. The CDR3 nucleotides read TGTGCCAGCAGTGCCCCGGGGCAGTCGGACGCCTACGAGCAGTACTTC. This gives the protein CASSAPGQSDAYEQYF.

This chain uses TRBV6-6 with TRBJ2-1; TRBD2 matches at 7 bases. The germline V gene encodes CDR1 MNHNY and CDR2 SVGAGI (reference sequence). V shed 7 bases, J shed 0 bases, and the junction held 6 bases outside the gene matches. The length of the CDR3 is 15 residues. The CDR3 is CASIGGVSSYNEQFF. In DNA, the CDR3 is TGTGCCAGCATTGGGGGGGTGAGCTCCTACAATGAGCAGTTCTTC.

The rearrangement links TRBV6-5 to TRBJ2-1; TRBD2 matches 11 bases. The CDR3 runs to 16 residues. The germline CDR1 and CDR2 sequences are MNHEY and SVGAGI. With V trimmed by 2 bases and J by 7 bases, 7 bases remained unmatched. The CDR3 coding sequence is TGTGCCAGCAGTTACCAACTAGCGGGAGTGAAGAATGAGCAGTTCTTC. This sequence encodes CASSYQLAGVKNEQFF.

This chain uses TRBV11-1 with TRBJ2-7; D call uncertain. This CDR3 is built from 14 residues. The V end lost 10 bases, the J end lost 0 bases, and 16 bases lay between the germline ends. Germline V CDR1 and CDR2: SGHAT, FQDESV (reference sequence). CDR3 nucleotide sequence: TGTGCCACCTCTCCCGACCTAAGCTCCTACGAGCAGTACTTC. Its translation: CATSPDLSSYEQYF.

The rearrangement joins TRBV7-3 to TRBJ2-7, with D tentatively TRBD2 (5 bases). This CDR3 has 13 amino acids. Trimming shortened V by 5 bases and J by 5 bases, and 13 bases separated the two germline ends. Looked up from germline, CDR1 is SGHTA and CDR2 is FQGTGA. CDR3 sequence reads: CASSKLGVNEQYF. Written as DNA, the CDR3 is TGTGCCAGCAGCAAACTCGGGGTCAACGAGCAGTACTTC.